The rows below give T cell receptor beta chains drawn from one sample of a study of cytomegalovirus exposure and HLA in healthy donors. Data came from immunoSEQ multiplex PCR; TCRdb stores just in-frame clones and leaves some out. This sample has more than 200,000 clones, with about 90% found just once. Sequencing input: PBMCs. Receptors originate from a young man in good health and CMV-seropositive. CDR3s include the opening cysteine and the closing phenylalanine or tryptophan. D genes are given only for firm matches. A clone size is listed for some rows: how often the clone was seen (once, few, many), or a class if it is expanded.

TRBJ2-1,-,-,TRBV12-5,CASGLTTEQFF,TGTGCTAGTGGTTTGACGACTGAGCAGTTCTTC
TRBJ1-2,-,-,TRBV6-5,CASSYAPTVYGYTF,TGTGCCAGCAGTTACGCCCCCACCGTCTATGGCTACACCTTC
TRBJ2-7,-,TRBD2,TRBV27,CASSLRGRAGYEQYF,TGTGCCAGCAGTTTACGGGGGAGGGCCGGCTACGAGCAGTACTTC
TRBJ2-7,-,TRBD1,TRBV14,CASSQAGTGYYEQYF,TGTGCCAGCAGCCAAGCCGGGACAGGGTACTACGAGCAGTACTTC
TRBJ1-5,-,TRBD1,TRBV5-1,CASSLAPSGGRQPQHF,TGCGCCAGCAGCTTGGCCCCGTCAGGGGGCCGGCAGCCCCAGCATTTT
TRBJ2-7,once,TRBD2,TRBV7-8,CASSLGASGSSFEQYF,TGTGCCAGCAGCTTAGGGGCTAGCGGGAGTAGTTTCGAGCAGTACTTC
TRBJ2-3,once,TRBD2,TRBV27,CASSLLGSGLASSTDTQYF,TGTGCCAGCAGTTTATTGGGTTCGGGACTAGCGTCTAGCACAGATACGCAGTATTTT
TRBJ1-1,-,-,TRBV30,CAWSDPVPGALAAFF,TGTGCCTGGAGTGACCCCGTTCCAGGGGCGTTGGCAGCTTTCTTT
TRBJ1-4,-,-,TRBV5-1,CASRKDGAANEKLFF,TGCGCCAGCAGAAAGGACGGAGCAGCTAATGAAAAACTGTTTTTT
TRBJ2-2,-,TRBD1,TRBV6-5,CASSYPQGAGTGELFF,TGTGCCAGCAGTTACCCACAGGGGGCGGGCACCGGGGAGCTGTTTTTT
TRBJ2-5,-,-,TRBV25-1,CASSPRGSQETQYF,TGTGCCAGCTCCCCGAGGGGTTCACAAGAGACCCAGTACTTC
TRBJ2-3,few,-,TRBV7-8,CASSPIEASTDTQYF,TGTGCCAGCAGCCCCATTGAGGCTAGCACAGATACGCAGTATTTT
TRBJ2-3,-,TRBD2,TRBV2,CASGQGLAGASTDTQYF,TGTGCCAGCGGACAGGGACTAGCGGGAGCGAGCACAGATACGCAGTATTTT
TRBJ2-7,-,TRBD1,TRBV30,CASTGIEQYF,TGTGCGTCGACAGGGATCGAGCAGTACTTC
TRBJ2-7,-,-,TRBV7-2,CASSLYEGLYEQYF,TGTGCCAGCAGCTTATATGAGGGCCTATACGAGCAGTACTTC
TRBJ2-5,-,-,TRBV27,CASTKLGLSQETQYF,TGTGCCAGCACCAAACTAGGACTCAGCCAAGAGACCCAGTACTTC
TRBJ1-2,-,-,TRBV19,CASRKTQANYGYTF,TGTGCCAGTAGAAAGACACAGGCTAACTATGGCTACACCTTC
TRBJ2-1,-,-,TRBV9,CASSVGKRDEQFF,TGTGCCAGCAGCGTAGGAAAACGGGATGAGCAGTTCTTC
TRBJ1-1,-,-,TRBV9,CASSVRRGSEAFF,TGTGCCAGCAGCGTCAGGAGGGGGTCTGAAGCTTTCTTT
TRBJ2-1,-,-,TRBV5-1,CASSFLDSSYNEQFF,TGCGCCAGCAGCTTTTTAGACAGCTCCTACAATGAGCAGTTCTTC
TRBJ2-5,-,-,TRBV11-2,CASSSTSPQETQYF,TGTGCCAGCAGCTCGACCTCCCCCCAAGAGACCCAGTACTTC
TRBJ1-1,-,-,TRBV28,CASSLVGGRSNTEAFF,TGTGCCAGCAGTTTAGTAGGGGGACGGAGTAACACTGAAGCTTTCTTT
TRBJ1-4,-,-,TRBV6-6,CASSYPRTYRGGKLFF,TGTGCCAGCAGTTACCCGCGGACTTACCGGGGAGGAAAACTGTTTTTT
TRBJ1-2,few,TRBD1,TRBV25-1,CASTRAGTGDGYTF,TGTGCCAGCACTCGCGCCGGAACAGGGGATGGCTACACCTTC
TRBJ2-1,once,TRBD2,TRBV5-1,CASSLSGRDYEQFF,TGCGCCAGCAGCCTTAGCGGGAGGGACTATGAGCAGTTCTTC
TRBJ1-1,-,-,TRBV5-1,CASSSFDSTTEAFF,TGCGCCAGCAGCTCGTTTGACAGCACCACTGAAGCTTTCTTT
TRBJ2-2,-,TRBD2,TRBV28,CASSTWTSGRDTGELFF,TGTGCCAGCAGTACGTGGACTAGCGGGAGGGACACCGGGGAGCTGTTTTTT
TRBJ2-1,-,TRBD2,TRBV5-4,CASSLGAGEIYNEQFF,TGTGCCAGCAGCTTGGGGGCGGGAGAGATCTACAATGAGCAGTTCTTC
TRBJ2-1,-,-,TRBV18,CASSPGQPRNEQFF,TGTGCCAGCTCACCAGGACAGCCCCGCAATGAGCAGTTCTTC
TRBJ1-5,-,TRBD1,TRBV6-1,CASSEVTGGGQPQHF,TGTGCCAGCAGTGAGGTGACAGGGGGCGGGCAGCCCCAGCATTTT
TRBJ1-2,-,-,TRBV30,CAWSGGGNYGYTF,TGTGCCTGGAGTGGCGGGGGCAACTATGGCTACACCTTC
TRBJ2-5,-,-,TRBV28,CASSSTHPRETQYF,TGTGCCAGCAGTTCCACACACCCCCGGGAGACCCAGTACTTC
TRBJ2-1,-,TRBD2,TRBV27,CASSGLLAGEQFF,TGTGCCAGCTCAGGCCTTTTAGCGGGTGAGCAGTTCTTC
TRBJ1-1,once,TRBD1,TRBV5-1,CASSLWDRRTEAFF,TGCGCCAGCAGCTTATGGGACAGGAGGACTGAAGCTTTCTTT
TRBJ2-7,-,-,TRBV6-5,CASSYGGEDEQYF,TGTGCCAGCAGTTATGGAGGGGAGGACGAGCAGTACTTC
TRBJ2-1,-,-,TRBV7-2,CASSPRTSYNEQFF,TGTGCCAGCAGCCCCCGGACCTCTTACAATGAGCAGTTCTTC
TRBJ1-2,-,-,TRBV6-1,CASSESSWRGAGGYTF,TGTGCCAGCAGTGAAAGTTCTTGGAGGGGAGCGGGGGGCTACACCTTC
TRBJ2-1,-,-,TRBV7-9,CASSYDGLLHEQFF,TGTGCCAGCAGTTATGACGGCCTATTGCATGAGCAGTTCTTC
TRBJ2-5,-,-,TRBV7-9,CASSPGTLKNGETQYF,TGTGCCAGCAGCCCAGGGACATTAAAGAACGGGGAGACCCAGTACTTC
TRBJ1-1,-,-,TRBV11-1,CASSRDRANTEAFF,TGTGCCAGCAGCCGAGATAGGGCGAACACTGAAGCTTTCTTT
TRBJ1-4,once,-,TRBV30,CAWSPGTIEKLFF,TGTGCCTGGAGTCCCGGGACCATCGAAAAACTGTTTTTT
TRBJ2-2,-,-,TRBV9,CASSVQVGRNTGELFF,TGTGCCAGCAGCGTGCAGGTCGGGAGAAACACCGGGGAGCTGTTTTTT
TRBJ1-1,-,-,TRBV11-2,CASSLQGGGTEAFF,TGTGCCAGCAGCTTACAGGGCGGCGGCACTGAAGCTTTCTTT
TRBJ2-7,-,-,TRBV11-2,CASSLVIAPVYEQYF,TGTGCCAGCAGCTTAGTTATAGCGCCCGTCTACGAGCAGTACTTC
TRBJ2-7,-,-,TRBV19,CASSNLISYEQYF,TGTGCCAGTAGTAATTTAATCTCCTACGAGCAGTACTTC
TRBJ2-7,-,-,TRBV7-2,CASSPRLSPYEQYF,TGTGCCAGCAGCCCTAGACTAAGCCCCTACGAGCAGTACTTC
TRBJ1-1,-,-,TRBV6-6,CASILVTEAFF,TGTGCCAGCATTCTTGTCACTGAAGCTTTCTTT
TRBJ2-7,-,-,TRBV29-1,CSVGGSSYEQYF,TGCAGCGTTGGGGGGAGCTCCTACGAGCAGTACTTC